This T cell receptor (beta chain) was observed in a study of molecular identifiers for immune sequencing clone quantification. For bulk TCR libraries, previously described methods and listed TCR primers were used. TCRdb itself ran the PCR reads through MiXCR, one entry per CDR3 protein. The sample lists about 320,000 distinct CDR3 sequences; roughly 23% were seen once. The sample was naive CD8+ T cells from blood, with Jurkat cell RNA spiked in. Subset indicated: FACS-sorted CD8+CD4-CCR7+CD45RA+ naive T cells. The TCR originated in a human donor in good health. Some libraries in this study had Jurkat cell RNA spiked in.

The CDR3 protein is CATNTANSGNTIYF. The CDR3 DNA reads as TGTGCCACCAACACCGCGAACTCTGGAAACACCATATATTTT. The chain has TRBV11-2 and TRBJ1-3; the D is unclear. Germline V gene sequence: CDR1 SGHAT, CDR2 FQNNGV. The V gene lost 10 bases and the J gene lost 0 bases, with 13 bases spanning the gap. The CDR3 contains 14 residues.